The 24 T cell receptor beta chains in this list originate from one sample, sequenced in a study of OX40 agonist ivuxolimab in advanced cancers. Receptors were amplified or captured by the immunoSEQ multiplex PCR assay. TCRdb took over this immuneACCESS table, retaining in-frame rearrangements with V and J assigned. Such tables are incomplete; in checked studies, under half of the missing clones stem from an unresolved V gene, and the remainder is unexplained. Within this sample are approximately 55,000 clones, with 86% of them counted one time only. The ten largest clones take up roughly 15% of the sample. Specimen: CD4+ or CD8+ T cells sorted from blood, collected in a trial of the OX40 agonist ivuxolimab. These receptors all come from an adult with an advanced solid tumor such as melanoma, head and neck, liver or kidney cancer.

This clone was detected once. The chain has TRBV4-1 and TRBJ1-3; TRBD1 is a possible D gene (5 bases). The CDR3 loop spans 14 amino acids. The V gene lost 6 bases and the J gene lost 4 bases, with 13 bases spanning the gap. CDR1 is MGHRA and CDR2 is YSYEKL in the germline V gene. The CDR3 is CASSPSGAGNTIYF. The CDR3 nucleotides read TGCGCCAGCAGTCCCAGTGGGGCCGGAAACACCATATATTTT.

The V call is TRBV19, the J call TRBJ1-2; tentative D call: TRBD1 (5 bases). The V and J ends lost 7 bases and 3 bases respectively, with 15 bases between them. The CDR3 is 14 residues long. Germline loops: CDR1 LNHDA, CDR2 SQIVND (reference sequence). CDR3 loop: CASTPTVSYYGYTF. The CDR3 DNA reads as TGTGCCAGTACACCGACAGTCTCTTACTATGGCTACACCTTC.

The V and J genes are TRBV18 and TRBJ2-1, with D possibly being TRBD1 or TRBD2 (7 bases each). The CDR3 sequence is 17 residues long. Trimming took off 0 bases at V and 3 bases at J, with 15 bases between the two ends. Germline loops: CDR1 KGHSH, CDR2 LQKENI. For the CDR3, the DNA is TGTGCCAGCTCACCACCCGGGGGAGGGGGCCTCTACAATGAGCAGTTCTTC. Translation: CASSPPGGGGLYNEQFF.

The chain recombines TRBV6-5 with TRBJ1-6; TRBD1 matches at 8 bases. Germline-derived CDR1 and CDR2 are MNHEY and SVGAGI. The V and J ends lost 0 bases and 6 bases, in that order; junction bases with no gene match: 4. The length of the CDR3 is 16 residues. The CDR3 loop is CASSYSRTGINSPLHF. The CDR3 bases are TGTGCCAGCAGTTACTCTAGGACAGGGATTAATTCACCCCTCCACTTT.

The chain is built from TRBV5-1 and TRBJ2-5; TRBD2 aligns across 8 bases. V gave up 0 bases and J gave up 1 base; unmatched junction bases: 5. Germline V lookup: CDR1 SGHRS, CDR2 YFSETQ. The CDR3 contains 16 residues. The CDR3, as DNA: TGCGCCAGCAGCTTGGCCGCAACTAGCGGCCAAGAGACCCAGTACTTC. It yields the protein CASSLAATSGQETQYF.

The chain couples TRBV5-1 to TRBJ1-6; D gene uncertain. Germline lookup yields CDR1 SGHRS and CDR2 YFSETQ. V dropped 7 bases and J dropped 6 bases, with 11 bases sitting between them. This CDR3 comprises 13 residues. In DNA form, the CDR3 reads TGCGCCAGCGCTAGTGAAAGTAATTCACCCCTCCACTTT. Amino acids: CASASESNSPLHF.

The chain combines TRBV4-1 with TRBJ2-2, with 12 bases identical to TRBD1. This CDR3 spans 17 amino acids. Germline CDR1 reads MGHRA; CDR2 reads YSYEKL. The V gene end was trimmed by 3 bases and the J gene end by 6 bases; junction bases not matched to a gene: 8. The CDR3 bases are TGCGCCAGCAGCCACCCACCGGGACAGGGGGCATCCGGGGAGCTGTTTTTT. It specifies CASSHPPGQGASGELFF.

The table lists this clone with a few counts. V gene TRBV7-8 combines with J gene TRBJ2-1; D may be TRBD1 (5 bases). The germline CDR1 and CDR2 sequences are SGHVS and FQNEAQ. V was clipped by 1 base and J by 8 bases, with 12 bases between them. CDR3 length: 14 residues. DNA for the CDR3: TGTGCCAGCAGCTTAGACACAGGTTTTGATGAGCAGTTCTTC. Residues: CASSLDTGFDEQFF.

The rearrangement joins TRBV6-6 to TRBJ1-1; no firm D call. V dropped 1 base and J dropped 10 bases, with 4 bases sitting between them. Per germline, CDR1 MNHNY and CDR2 SVGAGI (reference sequence). The CDR3 runs to 10 residues. The DNA of the CDR3 is TGTGCCAGCAGTTACTACCCAGCTTTCTTT. This sequence encodes CASSYYPAFF.

V is TRBV7-3 and J is TRBJ2-1, with a possible D match to TRBD2 (5 bases). This CDR3 is built from 16 residues. V lost 2 bases and J 8 bases, leaving 19 bases between the germline ends. Germline values: CDR1 SGHTA, CDR2 FQGTGA. The CDR3 sequence: CASSLAFGLGIDEQFF. For the CDR3, the DNA is TGTGCCAGCAGCTTAGCATTCGGACTGGGAATCGATGAGCAGTTCTTC.

The chain carries TRBV5-1 and TRBJ2-7; D might be TRBD2 (5 bases). CDR1 and CDR2 from the germline V gene are SGHRS and YFSETQ. V lost 0 bases and J 3 bases, leaving 10 bases between the germline ends. The length of the CDR3 is 14 residues. The CDR3 loop reads CASSLGGRIYEQYF. The CDR3, as DNA: TGCGCCAGCAGCTTGGGAGGGCGTATCTACGAGCAGTACTTC.

CDR3 DNA: TGTGCCAGTAGTATTGCGCTTAGGGCTGAATATGGCTACACCTTC. Encoded protein: CASSIALRAEYGYTF. The rearrangement links TRBV19 to TRBJ1-2; D uncertain. Germline V gene lookup returns CDR1 LNHDA and CDR2 SQIVND (reference sequence). V lost 3 bases and J 5 bases, leaving 16 bases between the germline ends. The CDR3 sequence is 15 residues long.

The V and J genes are TRBV28 and TRBJ1-5, with unresolved D. The CDR3 spans 16 residues. Trimming pared 1 base from V and 4 bases from J, leaving 14 bases between. CDR1 MDHEN and CDR2 SYDVKM come from the germline V gene. This CDR3 is CASSLLAQWGNQPQHF. CDR3 in DNA: TGTGCCAGCAGTTTATTGGCACAGTGGGGAAATCAGCCCCAGCATTTT.

The chain joins TRBV20-1 to TRBJ2-1, with D unclear. V lost 5 bases and J lost 9, with 11 bases in between. CDR1 is DFQATT, CDR2 SNEGSKA, per germline (reference sequence). CDR3 size: 11 residues. Here the CDR3 reads CSAPPLLEQFF. CDR3 DNA sequence: TGCAGTGCTCCTCCACTACTTGAGCAGTTCTTC.

The chain has TRBV9 and TRBJ2-7; unclear D gene. The germline V gene has CDR1 SGDLS and CDR2 YYNGEE. V was pared by 1 base and J by 0 bases, with 8 bases between. The CDR3 runs to 14 residues. The CDR3 bases are TGTGCCAGCAGCGTAAAGGGCTCCTCCTACGAGCAGTACTTC. Protein product: CASSVKGSSYEQYF.

The gene calls are TRBV2 and TRBJ2-7; D is unclear. The ends were cut back, 8 bases at V and 0 bases at J, with 17 bases in the middle. The germline V gene has CDR1 SNHLY and CDR2 FYNNEI. This CDR3 has 15 residues. The CDR3 DNA reads TGTGCCAGCTGTCGAACGCCAGGTGGCTCCTACGAGCAGTACTTC. Amino acid sequence: CASCRTPGGSYEQYF.

The chain has TRBV30 and TRBJ1-1; D possibly corresponds to TRBD1 (6 bases). Germline lookup yields CDR1 GTSNPN and CDR2 SVGIG (reference sequence). The CDR3 is 17 residues long. Trimming removed 3 bases from V and 0 bases from J, with 20 bases in between. The CDR3 sequence is CAWRDPTGRGLNTEAFF. The CDR3 bases are TGTGCCTGGAGAGACCCCACAGGGCGGGGGTTGAACACTGAAGCTTTCTTT.

This chain connects TRBV18 to TRBJ2-1, with D possibly TRBD1 on 6 matching bases. This CDR3 has 14 residues. V lost 3 bases and J lost 4, with 10 bases in between. Germline CDR1 and CDR2: KGHSH and LQKENI. CDR3 in amino acids: CASSPAGVYNEQFF. DNA for the CDR3: TGTGCCAGCTCACCGGCAGGGGTGTACAATGAGCAGTTCTTC.

The chain carries TRBV28 and TRBJ1-2; D remains unclear. V lost 4 bases and J 5 bases, leaving 11 bases between the germline ends. The CDR3 contains 13 residues. The germline V gene encodes CDR1 MDHEN and CDR2 SYDVKM. The CDR3 reads CASSSRGWYGYTF. For the CDR3, the DNA is TGTGCCAGCAGTTCCCGGGGATGGTATGGCTACACCTTC.

The chain employs TRBV5-1 and TRBJ2-2; 10 bases map to TRBD2. Trimming cost V 7 bases and J 7 bases; bases outside gene matches: 10. The CDR3 is 15 residues long. From germline, CDR1 is SGHRS and CDR2 YFSETQ. The CDR3 nucleotides read TGCGCCAGCTCATCTCTAGCGGGAGCCGGCGGGGAGCTGTTTTTT. This gives the protein CASSSLAGAGGELFF.

This chain links TRBV27 with TRBJ2-3, with D maybe TRBD1 (5 bases). Trimming removed 2 bases from V and 0 bases from J, with 9 bases in between. The CDR3 is 15 residues long. Germline V CDR1 and CDR2: MNHEY, SMNVEV (reference sequence). The CDR3 DNA is TGTGCCAGCAGTTTAAGGGGATTTAGCACAGATACGCAGTATTTT. Translated: CASSLRGFSTDTQYF.

The CDR3 spells CASSEAPSDTSTDTQYF. The CDR3 DNA reads as TGTGCCAGCAGTGAAGCCCCCTCGGATACTAGCACAGATACGCAGTATTTT. The genes are TRBV6-1 and TRBJ2-3; D is unresolved. Germline values: CDR1 MNHNS, CDR2 SASEGT. Between the trimmed V and J ends, which lost 0 bases and 0 bases, there was a span of 13 bases. CDR3 length equals 17 residues.

CDR3 sequence (DNA): TGTGCCAGCGGCAGGGGCCTAGCGGGAGCAAAAGAGACCCAGTACTTC. It yields the protein CASGRGLAGAKETQYF. The chain employs TRBV11-2 and TRBJ2-5, with TRBD2 matching over 10 bases. The V gene end was trimmed by 8 bases and the J gene end by 3 bases; junction bases not matched to a gene: 12. The CDR3 is 16 amino acids. Germline lookup yields CDR1 SGHAT and CDR2 FQNNGV. Using reference TRBV11-2 and TRBJ2-5 for the parts outside the CDR3, the full variable domain is EAGVAQSPRYKIIEKRQSVAFWCNPISGHATLYWYQQILGQGPKLLIQFQNNGVVDDSQLPKDRFSAERLKGVDSTLKIQPAKLEDSAVYLCASGRGLAGAKETQYFGPGTRLLVL.

The chain employs TRBV25-1 and TRBJ2-7; D possibly uses TRBD1 or TRBD2 (5 bases each). The CDR3 totals 13 residues. In germline, CDR1 is MGHDK, CDR2 SYGVNS. The V and J ends lost 3 bases and 6 bases respectively, with 12 bases between them. CDR3 in amino acids: CASSDGTKREQYF. The CDR3 region has the DNA TGTGCCAGCAGTGATGGGACCAAGCGCGAGCAGTACTTC.